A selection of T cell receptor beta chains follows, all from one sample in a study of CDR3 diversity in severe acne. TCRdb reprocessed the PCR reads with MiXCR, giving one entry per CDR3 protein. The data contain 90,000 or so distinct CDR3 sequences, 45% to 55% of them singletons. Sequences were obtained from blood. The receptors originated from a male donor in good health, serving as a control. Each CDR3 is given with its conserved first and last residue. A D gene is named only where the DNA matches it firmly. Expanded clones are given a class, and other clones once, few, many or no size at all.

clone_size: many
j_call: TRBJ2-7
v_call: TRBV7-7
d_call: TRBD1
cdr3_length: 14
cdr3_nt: TGTGCTAGCAGCTTCTCCGGGACAGAAGGCGAGCAGTACTTC
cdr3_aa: CASSFSGTEGEQYF

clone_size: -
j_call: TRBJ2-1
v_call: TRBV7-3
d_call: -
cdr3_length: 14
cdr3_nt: TGTGCCAGCAGCTTCGCAGGGATGAACACTGAGCAGTTCTTC
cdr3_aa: CASSFAGMNTEQFF

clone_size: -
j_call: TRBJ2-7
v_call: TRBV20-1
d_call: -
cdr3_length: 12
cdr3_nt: TGCAGTGCTAGTATGCAGGGCTACGAGCAGTACTTC
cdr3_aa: CSASMQGYEQYF

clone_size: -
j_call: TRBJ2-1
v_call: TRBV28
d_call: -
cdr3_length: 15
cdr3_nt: TGTGCCAGCAGCGCCCAGGTTAGGGTAGAAGAAGCCCAGCTCTTC
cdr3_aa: CASSAQVRVEEAQLF

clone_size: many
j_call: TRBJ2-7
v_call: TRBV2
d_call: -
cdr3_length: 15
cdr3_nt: TGTGCCAGCAGGGGAGCGCAGGGGAGCTCCTACGAGCAGTACTTC
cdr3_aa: CASRGAQGSSYEQYF

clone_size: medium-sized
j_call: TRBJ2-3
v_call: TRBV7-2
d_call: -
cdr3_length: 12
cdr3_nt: TGTGCCAGCAGCTCGAGCACAGATACGCAGTATTTT
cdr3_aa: CASSSSTDTQYF

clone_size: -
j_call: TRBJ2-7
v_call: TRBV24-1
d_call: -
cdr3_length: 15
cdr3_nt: TGTGCCAGCAATTGGGACGGGGCGACCTTCTACGAGCAGTACTTC
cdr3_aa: CASNWDGATFYEQYF

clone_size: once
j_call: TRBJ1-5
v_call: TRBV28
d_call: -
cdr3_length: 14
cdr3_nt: TGTGCCAGCAGTCCCCAGGGGTCTCTTCGGGCCCAGCATTTT
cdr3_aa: CASSPQGSLRAQHF

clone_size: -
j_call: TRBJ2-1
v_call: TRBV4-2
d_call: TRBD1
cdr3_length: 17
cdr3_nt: TGTGCCAGCAGCCACAAGGCGGACAGGGGGCGTTACAATGAGCAGTTCTTC
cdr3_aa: CASSHKADRGRYNEQFF

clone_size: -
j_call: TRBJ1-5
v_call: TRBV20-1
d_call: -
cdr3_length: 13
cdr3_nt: TGCAGTGCAACCCCCCACAGCAATCAGCCCCAGCATTTT
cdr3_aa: CSATPHSNQPQHF

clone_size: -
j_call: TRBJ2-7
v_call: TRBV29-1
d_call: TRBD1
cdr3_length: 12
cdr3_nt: TGCAGCGCCCGGGGACAGGGCCACGAGCAGTACTTC
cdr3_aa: CSARGQGHEQYF

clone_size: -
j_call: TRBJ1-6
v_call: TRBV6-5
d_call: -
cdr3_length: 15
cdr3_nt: TGTGCCAGCGGTACACTGGAACCCTATAATTCACCCCTCCACTTT
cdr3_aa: CASGTLEPYNSPLHF

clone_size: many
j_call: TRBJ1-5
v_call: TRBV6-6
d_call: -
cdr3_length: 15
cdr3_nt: TGTGCCAGCAGTTACGATATTGAGAGGGGACAGCCCCAGCATTTT
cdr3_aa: CASSYDIERGQPQHF

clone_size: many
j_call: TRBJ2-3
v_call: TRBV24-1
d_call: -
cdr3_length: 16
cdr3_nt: TGTGCCACCAGTGAATTAAGCTCGTCGGACAGAAATACGCAGTATTTT
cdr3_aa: CATSELSSSDRNTQYF

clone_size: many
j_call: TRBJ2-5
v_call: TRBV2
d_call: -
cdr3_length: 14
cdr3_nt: TGTGCCAGCAGTGATGTAGGGTTGGGAGAGACCCAGTACTTC
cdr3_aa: CASSDVGLGETQYF

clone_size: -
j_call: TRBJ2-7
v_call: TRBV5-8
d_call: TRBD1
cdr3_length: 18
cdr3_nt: TGTGCCAGCAGCGCCGGACAGGGTAGCCTACCCAAGACCTACGAGCAGTACTTC
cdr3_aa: CASSAGQGSLPKTYEQYF

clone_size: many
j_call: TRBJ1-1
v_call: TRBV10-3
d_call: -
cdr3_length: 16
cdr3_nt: TGTGCCATCAGTGAGTGGGAATATACCTCCGACACTGAAGCTTTCTTT
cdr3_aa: CAISEWEYTSDTEAFF

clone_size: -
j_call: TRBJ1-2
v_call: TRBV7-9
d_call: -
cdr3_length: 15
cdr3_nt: TGTGCCAGCAGCTTAAGTGGGACGGGGGGCTATGGCTACACCTTC
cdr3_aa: CASSLSGTGGYGYTF

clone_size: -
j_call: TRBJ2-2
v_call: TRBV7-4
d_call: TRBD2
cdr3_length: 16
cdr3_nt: TGTGCCAGCAGCTTAGGGGGACTAGCGGACACCGGGGAGCTGTTTTTT
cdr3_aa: CASSLGGLADTGELFF

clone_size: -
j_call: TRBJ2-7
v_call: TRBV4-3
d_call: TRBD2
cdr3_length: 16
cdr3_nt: TGCGCCAGCAGCTCCATCGGGACTAGCGGGAGATACGAGCAGTACTTC
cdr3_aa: CASSSIGTSGRYEQYF

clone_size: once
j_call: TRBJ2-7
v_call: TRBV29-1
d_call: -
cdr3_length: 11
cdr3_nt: TGCAACGGCCGCAGGGATCACGAGCAGTACTTC
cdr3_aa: CNGRRDHEQYF

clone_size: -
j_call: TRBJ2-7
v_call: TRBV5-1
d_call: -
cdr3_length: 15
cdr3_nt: TGCGCCAGCAGCTCCAATGTAGCGGGGACAGCCGAGCAGTACTTC
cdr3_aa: CASSSNVAGTAEQYF

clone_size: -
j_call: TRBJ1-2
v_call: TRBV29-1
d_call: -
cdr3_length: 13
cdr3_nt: TGCAGCTGGGACGGACAGCCTAACTATGGCTACACCTTC
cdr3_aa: CSWDGQPNYGYTF

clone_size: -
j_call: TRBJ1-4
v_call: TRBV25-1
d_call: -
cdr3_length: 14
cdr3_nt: TGTGCCAGCAGTGACAACTTCGTTCGTTTAAAACTGTTTTTT
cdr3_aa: CASSDNFVRLKLFF

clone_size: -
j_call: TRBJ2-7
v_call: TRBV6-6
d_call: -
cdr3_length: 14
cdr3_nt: TGTGCCAGCAGTTACTCCTTCGGGGCCTACGAGCAGTACTTC
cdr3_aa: CASSYSFGAYEQYF

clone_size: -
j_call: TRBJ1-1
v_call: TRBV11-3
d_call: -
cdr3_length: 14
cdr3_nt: TGTGCCAGCAGCCACACTGCGGGGGGCACTGAAGCTTTCTTT
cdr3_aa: CASSHTAGGTEAFF

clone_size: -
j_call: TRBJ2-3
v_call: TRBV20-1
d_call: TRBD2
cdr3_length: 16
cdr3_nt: TGCAGTGCTAGAGAGGCTAGCGGGGGGTCCACAGATACGCAGTATTTT
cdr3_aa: CSAREASGGSTDTQYF

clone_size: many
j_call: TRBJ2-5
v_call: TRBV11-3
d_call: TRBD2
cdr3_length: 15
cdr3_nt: TGTGCCAGCAGCCCCGGAGTAGCGGGGGTGGAGACCCAGTACTTC
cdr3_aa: CASSPGVAGVETQYF

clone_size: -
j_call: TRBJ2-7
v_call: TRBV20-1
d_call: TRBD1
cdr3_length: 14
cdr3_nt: TGCAGTGCTAGACCCCGGGACAGGGGGGACGAGCAGTACTTC
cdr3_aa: CSARPRDRGDEQYF

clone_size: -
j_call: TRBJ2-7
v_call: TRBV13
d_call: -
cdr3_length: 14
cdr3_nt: TGTGCCAGCACCGAGGGGGGACACCTACAAGAGCAGTACTTC
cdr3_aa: CASTEGGHLQEQYF

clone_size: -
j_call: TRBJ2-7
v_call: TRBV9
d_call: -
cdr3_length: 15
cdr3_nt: TGTGCCAGCAGCCCAACCACGACAGATTCCTACGAGCAGTACTTC
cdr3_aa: CASSPTTTDSYEQYF

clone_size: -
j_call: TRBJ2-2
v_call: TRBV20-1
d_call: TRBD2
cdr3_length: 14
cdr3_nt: TGCAGTGCCAGGACTAGCGGGGGCACCGGGGAGCTGTTTTTT
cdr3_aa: CSARTSGGTGELFF

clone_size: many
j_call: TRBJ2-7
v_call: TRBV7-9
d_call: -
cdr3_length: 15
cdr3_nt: TGTGCCAGCAGCTTAGCTGCAGGGCCGTCGTACGAGCAGTACTTC
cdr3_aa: CASSLAAGPSYEQYF

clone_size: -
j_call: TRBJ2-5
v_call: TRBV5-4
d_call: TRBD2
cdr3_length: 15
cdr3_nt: TGTGCCAGCAGCTTGGTTCTAGCGGGAGTTGAGACCCAGTACTTC
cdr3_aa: CASSLVLAGVETQYF

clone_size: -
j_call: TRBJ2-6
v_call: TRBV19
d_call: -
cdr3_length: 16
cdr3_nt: TGTGCCAGTACCCGGGCGTGGGACTCTGGGGCCAACGTCCTGACTTTC
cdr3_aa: CASTRAWDSGANVLTF

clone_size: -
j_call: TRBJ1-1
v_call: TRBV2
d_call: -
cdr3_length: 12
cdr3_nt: TGTGCCAGCAGCAACGGGACGGTTGAAGCTTTCTTT
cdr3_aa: CASSNGTVEAFF

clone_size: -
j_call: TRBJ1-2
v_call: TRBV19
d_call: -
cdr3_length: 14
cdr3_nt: TGTGCCAGTAGTACCCCTGGGGTGAACTATGGCTACACCTTC
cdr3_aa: CASSTPGVNYGYTF

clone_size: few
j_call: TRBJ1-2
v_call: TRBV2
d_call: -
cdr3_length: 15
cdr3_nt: TGTGCCAGCAGAGGGGCAGCGGGACACAACTATGGCTACACCTTC
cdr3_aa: CASRGAAGHNYGYTF

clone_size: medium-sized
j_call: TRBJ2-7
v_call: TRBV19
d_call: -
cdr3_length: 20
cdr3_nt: TGTGCCAGTAGTACATCCACCGGGACAGAACCACTAGCGACAGGGTACGAGCAGTACTTC
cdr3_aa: CASSTSTGTEPLATGYEQYF

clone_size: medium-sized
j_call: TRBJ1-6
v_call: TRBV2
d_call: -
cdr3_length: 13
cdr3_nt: TGTGCCAGCAGTGAAGCGGACCGGGACCCCCTCCACTTT
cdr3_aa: CASSEADRDPLHF

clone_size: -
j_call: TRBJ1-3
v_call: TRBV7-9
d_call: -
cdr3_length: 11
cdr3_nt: TGTGCCAGCAGCTTCAGGCCGACCATATATTTT
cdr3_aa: CASSFRPTIYF

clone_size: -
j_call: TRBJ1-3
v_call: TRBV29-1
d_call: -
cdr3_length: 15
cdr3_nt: TGCAGCCTTCAAGGGGGGCTGGGCTCTGGAAACACCATATATTTT
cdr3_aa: CSLQGGLGSGNTIYF

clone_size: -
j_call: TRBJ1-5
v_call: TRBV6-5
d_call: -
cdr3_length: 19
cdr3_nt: -
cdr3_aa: CASSPPSRDKYFGSGTQHF

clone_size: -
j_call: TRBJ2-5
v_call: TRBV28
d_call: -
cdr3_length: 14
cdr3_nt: TGTGCCAGCAGCGTGACAGGACGCGAAGAGACCCAGTACTTC
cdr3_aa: CASSVTGREETQYF

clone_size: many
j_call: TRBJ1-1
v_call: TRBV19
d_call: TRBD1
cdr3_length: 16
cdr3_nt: TGTGCCAGTAGCCCGATACAGGGGGCGGTGTTCACTGAAGCTTTCTTT
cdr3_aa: CASSPIQGAVFTEAFF

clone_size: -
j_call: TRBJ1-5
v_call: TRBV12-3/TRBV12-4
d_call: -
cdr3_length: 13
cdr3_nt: TGTGCCAGCAGCCCCCCAGGGGACGGCAATCAGCATTTT
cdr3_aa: CASSPPGDGNQHF

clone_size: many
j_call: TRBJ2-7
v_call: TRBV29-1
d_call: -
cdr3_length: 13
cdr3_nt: TGCAGCGTTGGGGTTGGACAGACCTACGAGCAGTACTTC
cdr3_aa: CSVGVGQTYEQYF

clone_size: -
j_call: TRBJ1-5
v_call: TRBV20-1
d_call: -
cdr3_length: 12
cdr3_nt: TGCAGTGCTCCAGACAGCAATCAGCCCCAGCATTTT
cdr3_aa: CSAPDSNQPQHF

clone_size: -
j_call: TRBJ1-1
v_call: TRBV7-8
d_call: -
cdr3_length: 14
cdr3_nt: TGTGCCAGCAGCTTATTCTCAGGGTATAAGGAAGCTTTCTTT
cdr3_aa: CASSLFSGYKEAFF

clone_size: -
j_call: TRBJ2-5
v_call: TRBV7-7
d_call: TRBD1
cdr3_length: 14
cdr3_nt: TGTGCTAGCAGCTCGGACAGGGAGTCAGAGACCCAGTACTTC
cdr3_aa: CASSSDRESETQYF

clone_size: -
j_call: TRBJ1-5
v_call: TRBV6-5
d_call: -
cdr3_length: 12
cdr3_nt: TGTGCCAGCAGCTTGACACTGCCCATCCAGCATTTT
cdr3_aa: CASSLTLPIQHF

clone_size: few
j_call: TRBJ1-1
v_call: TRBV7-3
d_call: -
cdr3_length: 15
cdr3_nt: TGTGCCAGCAGCTTAACCGGGTCGGTGAACACTGAAGCTTTCTTT
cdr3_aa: CASSLTGSVNTEAFF

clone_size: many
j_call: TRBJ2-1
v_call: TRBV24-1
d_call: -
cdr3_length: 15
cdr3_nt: TGTGCCACCAGTGATAACAGCGCTACCTACAATGAGCAGTTCTTC
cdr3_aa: CATSDNSATYNEQFF